This is a list of T cell receptor beta chains from one sample in a study of identical twins. Via MiXCR, TCRdb re-called the 5' RACE reads, giving one row per CDR3 protein. The sample lists about 390,000 distinct CDR3 sequences, roughly 9% occurring once. The specimen was naive T cells sorted from blood. Receptors originate from a woman in her fifties or sixties in good health. The CDR3 runs from the conserved cysteine through the conserved F or W. D genes are given only for firm matches. Expanded clones are given a class, and other clones once, few, many or no size at all.

j_gene: TRBJ2-3; abundance: many; v_gene: TRBV3-1; d_gene: .; CDR3nt: TGTGCCAGCAGCCAGGCAGGGACAGATACGCAGTATTTT; CDR3aa: CASSQAGTDTQYF
j_gene: TRBJ2-7; abundance: many; v_gene: TRBV5-1; d_gene: .; CDR3nt: TGCGCCAGCAGCTTCATCCCCTACGAGCAGTACTTC; CDR3aa: CASSFIPYEQYF
j_gene: TRBJ1-3; abundance: few; v_gene: TRBV6-5; d_gene: .; CDR3nt: TGTGCCAGCAGTTCCCGAAGGGTCTCTGGAAACACCATATATTTT; CDR3aa: CASSSRRVSGNTIYF
j_gene: TRBJ1-6; abundance: few; v_gene: TRBV19; d_gene: .; CDR3nt: TGTGCCAGTAGTCCGAAGACAGGTGGAAATTCACCCCTCCACTTT; CDR3aa: CASSPKTGGNSPLHF
j_gene: TRBJ1-4; abundance: .; v_gene: TRBV2; d_gene: TRBD1; CDR3nt: TGTGCCAGCAGTGCAGGGGGTCGGGAAAAACTGTTTTTT; CDR3aa: CASSAGGREKLFF
j_gene: TRBJ2-1; abundance: few; v_gene: TRBV13; d_gene: .; CDR3nt: TGTGCCAGCAGCCCGCCCGGGGAAAATGGTGAGCAGTTCTTC; CDR3aa: CASSPPGENGEQFF
j_gene: TRBJ2-1; abundance: .; v_gene: TRBV20-1; d_gene: .; CDR3nt: TGCAGTGCTAGTCCCCATGAGCGAACTTCGAGCTCCTACAATGAGCAGTTCTTC; CDR3aa: CSASPHERTSSSYNEQFF
j_gene: TRBJ2-5; abundance: few; v_gene: TRBV15; d_gene: .; CDR3nt: TGTGCCTCCCTCCGGGGGGAGACCCAGTACTTC; CDR3aa: CASLRGETQYF
j_gene: TRBJ2-1; abundance: .; v_gene: TRBV9; d_gene: .; CDR3nt: TGTGCCAGCAGCGGGGGGGACCCCCCGTTCTTC; CDR3aa: CASSGGDPPFF
j_gene: TRBJ1-2; abundance: .; v_gene: TRBV6-6; d_gene: TRBD1; CDR3nt: TGTGCCAGCAGTTACCCTGGGCAGGGGGCATATGGCTACACCTTC; CDR3aa: CASSYPGQGAYGYTF
j_gene: TRBJ2-2; abundance: few; v_gene: TRBV6-2/TRBV6-3; d_gene: TRBD2; CDR3nt: TGTGCCAGCAGTTACTCAGTTGGGACTAGCAACCGGGAGCTGTTTTTT; CDR3aa: CASSYSVGTSNRELFF
j_gene: TRBJ2-5; abundance: few; v_gene: TRBV12-3/TRBV12-4; d_gene: .; CDR3nt: TGTGCCAGCACTAGGCGGCACGGGGAGACCCAGTACTTC; CDR3aa: CASTRRHGETQYF
j_gene: TRBJ2-7; abundance: .; v_gene: TRBV29-1; d_gene: TRBD2; CDR3nt: TGCAGCGTCACTGGACTAGCGGGATACGAGCAGTACTTC; CDR3aa: CSVTGLAGYEQYF
j_gene: TRBJ1-1; abundance: .; v_gene: TRBV6-1; d_gene: .; CDR3nt: TGTGCCAGCAGATTGGGGCTAAAGAACACTGAAGCTTTCTTT; CDR3aa: CASRLGLKNTEAFF
j_gene: TRBJ2-1; abundance: few; v_gene: TRBV6-1; d_gene: .; CDR3nt: TGTGCCAGCAGTGAAGTAGTATCCGTAGGCTACGGCAATGAGCAGTTCTTC; CDR3aa: CASSEVVSVGYGNEQFF
j_gene: TRBJ2-5; abundance: few; v_gene: TRBV6-1; d_gene: .; CDR3nt: TGTGCCAGCAGTGGGGCAGGGATGGAGACCCAGTACTTC; CDR3aa: CASSGAGMETQYF
j_gene: TRBJ2-1; abundance: many; v_gene: TRBV11-3; d_gene: TRBD1; CDR3nt: TGTGCCAGCGCGGACAGGGCGAGGGGAGTCTATGAGCAGTTCTTC; CDR3aa: CASADRARGVYEQFF
j_gene: TRBJ2-7; abundance: .; v_gene: TRBV12-3/TRBV12-4; d_gene: TRBD2; CDR3nt: TGTGCCAGCAGTTTGGGACTAGCGGGAATCTACGAGCAGTACTTC; CDR3aa: CASSLGLAGIYEQYF
j_gene: TRBJ1-1; abundance: few; v_gene: TRBV18; d_gene: .; CDR3nt: TGTGCCAGCTCACCCCGGGACGGGAACACTGAAGCTTTCTTT; CDR3aa: CASSPRDGNTEAFF
j_gene: TRBJ1-5; abundance: few; v_gene: TRBV24-1; d_gene: TRBD1; CDR3nt: TGTGCCACCAGTGACTCAGACAGGGGTGACAATCAGCCCCAGCATTTT; CDR3aa: CATSDSDRGDNQPQHF
j_gene: TRBJ1-5; abundance: many; v_gene: TRBV24-1; d_gene: TRBD1; CDR3nt: TGTGCCACCAGTGATACCACAGGGGGCGATCAGCCCCAGCATTTT; CDR3aa: CATSDTTGGDQPQHF
j_gene: TRBJ2-5; abundance: many; v_gene: TRBV9; d_gene: .; CDR3nt: TGTGCCAGCAGCGTATATGGACGGTCAGAGACCCAGTACTTC; CDR3aa: CASSVYGRSETQYF
j_gene: TRBJ2-1; abundance: many; v_gene: TRBV20-1; d_gene: .; CDR3nt: TGCAGTGCTTTACAGGGCCCTAGTGCCGAGCAGTTCTTC; CDR3aa: CSALQGPSAEQFF
j_gene: TRBJ2-1; abundance: .; v_gene: TRBV5-8; d_gene: TRBD1; CDR3nt: TGTGCCAGCAGCAGACAGGGTTCCCCTTACAATGAGCAGTTCTTC; CDR3aa: CASSRQGSPYNEQFF
j_gene: TRBJ2-3; abundance: few; v_gene: TRBV10-3; d_gene: TRBD2; CDR3nt: TGTGCCATCAGTGGCGCGGGAGGACACTTGCAGTATTTT; CDR3aa: CAISGAGGHLQYF
j_gene: TRBJ1-5; abundance: many; v_gene: TRBV20-1; d_gene: .; CDR3nt: TGCAGTGCTAGAGATGCGGGAGGGGGCAATCAGCCCCAGCATTTT; CDR3aa: CSARDAGGGNQPQHF
j_gene: TRBJ1-5; abundance: .; v_gene: TRBV3-1; d_gene: .; CDR3nt: TGTGCCAGCAGCCAAGATTCCCAGGGGTTAGGCAATCAGCCCCAGCATTTT; CDR3aa: CASSQDSQGLGNQPQHF
j_gene: TRBJ1-2; abundance: .; v_gene: TRBV6-5; d_gene: .; CDR3nt: TGTGCCAGCAGTTACTCCCCGACAGACTATGGCTACACCTTC; CDR3aa: CASSYSPTDYGYTF
j_gene: TRBJ1-2; abundance: .; v_gene: TRBV30; d_gene: TRBD1; CDR3nt: TGTGCCTGGAGCCGGGACAGGGGGACATATGGCTACACCTTC; CDR3aa: CAWSRDRGTYGYTF
j_gene: TRBJ2-2; abundance: .; v_gene: TRBV5-1; d_gene: TRBD2; CDR3nt: TGCGCCAGCAGCTCCCTAGCGGGAGGACAGAACACCGGGGAGCTGTTTTTT; CDR3aa: CASSSLAGGQNTGELFF
j_gene: TRBJ2-3; abundance: many; v_gene: TRBV28; d_gene: TRBD2; CDR3nt: TGTGCCAGCAGTTTAAGGGAGGGGCGCACAGATACGCAGTATTTT; CDR3aa: CASSLREGRTDTQYF
j_gene: TRBJ2-1; abundance: .; v_gene: TRBV29-1; d_gene: TRBD1; CDR3nt: TGCAGCGTCGACAGGGAAAACCTCAACAATGAGCAGTTCTTC; CDR3aa: CSVDRENLNNEQFF
j_gene: TRBJ2-5; abundance: many; v_gene: TRBV12-3/TRBV12-4; d_gene: TRBD2; CDR3nt: TGTGCCAGCAGAACTAGCGGGAAAGTGACCCAGTACTTC; CDR3aa: CASRTSGKVTQYF
j_gene: TRBJ2-1; abundance: many; v_gene: TRBV5-1; d_gene: .; CDR3nt: TGCGCCAGCAGCTTGCGGCAGGGGTCCTACAATGAGCAGTTCTTC; CDR3aa: CASSLRQGSYNEQFF
j_gene: TRBJ1-2; abundance: few; v_gene: TRBV11-3; d_gene: .; CDR3nt: TGTGCCAGCAGCTTCGCGACGGTGAACTATGGCTACACCTTC; CDR3aa: CASSFATVNYGYTF
j_gene: TRBJ2-3; abundance: .; v_gene: TRBV20-1; d_gene: .; CDR3nt: TGCAGTGCTAGTCTATTGGGACGGAGAATTGGTACGCAGTATTTT; CDR3aa: CSASLLGRRIGTQYF
j_gene: TRBJ2-6; abundance: .; v_gene: TRBV27; d_gene: .; CDR3nt: TGTGCCAGCAGTCATCTACAGTTGGCTGGGGCCAACGTCCTGACTTTC; CDR3aa: CASSHLQLAGANVLTF
j_gene: TRBJ2-3; abundance: few; v_gene: TRBV27; d_gene: .; CDR3nt: TGTGCCAGCAGTTTTGATGCAGATACGCAGTATTTT; CDR3aa: CASSFDADTQYF
j_gene: TRBJ2-5; abundance: few; v_gene: TRBV5-6; d_gene: .; CDR3nt: TGTGCCAGCAGTACCGGGAAAGGGGAGACCCAGTACTTC; CDR3aa: CASSTGKGETQYF
j_gene: TRBJ1-1; abundance: few; v_gene: TRBV6-1; d_gene: .; CDR3nt: TGTGCCAGCAGTGATGGCTTCCGCGGCACTGAAGCTTTCTTT; CDR3aa: CASSDGFRGTEAFF
j_gene: TRBJ2-1; abundance: many; v_gene: TRBV27; d_gene: .; CDR3nt: TGTGCCAGCAGTCACCTAGTCGGGGAGCAGTTCTTC; CDR3aa: CASSHLVGEQFF
j_gene: TRBJ1-1; abundance: few; v_gene: TRBV5-1; d_gene: TRBD1; CDR3nt: TGCGCCAGCAGCTTGACGCAGGGGGCGCGGATGAACACTGAAGCTTTCTTT; CDR3aa: CASSLTQGARMNTEAFF
j_gene: TRBJ2-6; abundance: .; v_gene: TRBV28; d_gene: .; CDR3nt: TGTGCCAGCAGTTTTTGGGGGCAGGCGAGGTCCTCCGTCCTGACTTTC; CDR3aa: CASSFWGQARSSVLTF